This T cell receptor beta chain stems from a study of regulatory T cells in long-lasting Graves disease. Study observations and caveats: Persistent disease samples used TRBV28, TRBJ1-2 and TRBJ2-5 preferentially.

Germline V gene data show CDR1 as LNHDA and CDR2 as SQIVND (reference sequence). CDR3 length: 12 amino acids. V was clipped by 9 bases and J by 5 bases, with 13 bases between them. This clonotype was counted between two and nine times. Antigen: not known. Arm-PCR with iRepertoire HTBI primers amplified the CDR3 regions for these TCR beta libraries. Using its own MiXCR run on the multiplex PCR reads, TCRdb lists one record per CDR3 protein. The table has around 400,000 distinct CDR3 sequences, about a quarter seen once. Time point indicated: persistent/refractory GD, antithyroid drugs over 5 years with positive TRAb. TCR sequences were obtained from RNA taken from PBMCs.

Sequencing was performed on peripheral blood mononuclear cells (PBMCs), taken when the disease was refractory, from a patient treated with antithyroid drugs. J is TRBJ1-1 and V is TRBV19; no definite D call. The receptor was isolated from a female donor with Graves disease. The CDR3 DNA sequence: TGTGCCAGCGCAGGAATAGGGACTGAAGCTTTCTTT. Amino acids: CASAGIGTEAFF.